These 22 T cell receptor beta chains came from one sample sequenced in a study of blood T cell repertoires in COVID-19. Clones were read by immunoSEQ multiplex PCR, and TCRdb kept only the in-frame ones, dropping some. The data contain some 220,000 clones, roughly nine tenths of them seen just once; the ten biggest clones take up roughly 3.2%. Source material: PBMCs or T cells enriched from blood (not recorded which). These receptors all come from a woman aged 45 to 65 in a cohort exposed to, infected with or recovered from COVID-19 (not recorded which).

The CDR3 sequence is CASSANRGDGYTF. The DNA of the CDR3 is TGTGCCAGCAGTGCCAACAGGGGGGATGGCTACACCTTC. The chain is built from TRBV28 and TRBJ1-2, with TRBD1 identical over 8 bases. Trimming took 5 bases from V and 6 from J; bases not matched to a gene: 5. The CDR3 consists of 13 residues. Germline CDR1 MDHEN, CDR2 SYDVKM.

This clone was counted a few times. CDR3 sequence (DNA): TGTGCCAGCAGCCCCCAAGCGGGGGGCCCTAGCACAGATACGCAGTATTTT. This gives the protein CASSPQAGGPSTDTQYF. The chain recombines TRBV13 with TRBJ2-3, with 9 bases fitting TRBD2. V lost 5 bases to trimming and J lost 0 bases; unmatched junction nucleotides: 9. There are 17 residues in the CDR3. Germline CDR1 PRHDT, CDR2 FYEKMQ (reference sequence). Full variable domain (outside the CDR3, taken from reference TRBV13 and TRBJ2-3): AAGVIQSPRHLIKEKRETATLKCYPIPRHDTVYWYQQGPGQDPQFLISFYEKMQSDKGSIPDRFSAQQFSDYHSELNMSSLELGDSALYFCASSPQAGGPSTDTQYFGPGTRLTVL.

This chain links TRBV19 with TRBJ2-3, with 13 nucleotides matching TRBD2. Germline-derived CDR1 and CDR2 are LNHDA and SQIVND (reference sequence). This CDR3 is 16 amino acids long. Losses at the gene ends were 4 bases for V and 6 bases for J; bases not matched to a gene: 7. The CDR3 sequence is CASSNSLAGGRDTQYF. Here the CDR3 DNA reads TGTGCCAGTAGTAACTCACTAGCGGGGGGGCGTGATACGCAGTATTTT.

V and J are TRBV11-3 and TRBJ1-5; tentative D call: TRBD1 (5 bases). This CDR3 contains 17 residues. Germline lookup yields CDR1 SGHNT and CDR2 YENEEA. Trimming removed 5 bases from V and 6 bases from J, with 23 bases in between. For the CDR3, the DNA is TGTGCCAGCAGCGGGCCTCCAGTGCGGGGGTTTAGTCAGCCCCAGCATTTT. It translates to CASSGPPVRGFSQPQHF.

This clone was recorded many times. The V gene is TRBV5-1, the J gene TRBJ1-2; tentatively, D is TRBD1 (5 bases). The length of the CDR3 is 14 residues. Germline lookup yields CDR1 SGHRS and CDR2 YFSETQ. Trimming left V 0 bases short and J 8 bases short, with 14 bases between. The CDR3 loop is CASSLGSGSEGYTF. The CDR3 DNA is TGCGCCAGCAGCTTGGGTTCAGGGTCGGAAGGCTACACCTTC.

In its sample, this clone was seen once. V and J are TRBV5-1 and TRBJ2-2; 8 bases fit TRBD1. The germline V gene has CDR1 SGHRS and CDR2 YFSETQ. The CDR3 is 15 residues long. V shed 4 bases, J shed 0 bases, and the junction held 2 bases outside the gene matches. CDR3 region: CASSVGQANTGELFF. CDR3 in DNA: TGCGCCAGCAGCGTGGGACAGGCGAACACCGGGGAGCTGTTTTTT. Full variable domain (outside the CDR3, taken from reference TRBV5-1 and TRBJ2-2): KAGVTQTPRYLIKTRGQQVTLSCSPISGHRSVSWYQQTPGQGLQFLFEYFSETQRNKGNFPGRFSGRQFSNSRSEMNVSTLELGDSALYLCASSVGQANTGELFFGEGSRLTVL.

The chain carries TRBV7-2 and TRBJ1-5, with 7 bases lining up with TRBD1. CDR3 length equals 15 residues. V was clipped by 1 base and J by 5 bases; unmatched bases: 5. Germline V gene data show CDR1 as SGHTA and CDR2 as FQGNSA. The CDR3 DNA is TGTGCCAGCAGCTTAGAGGACAGGAGGGATCAGCCCCAGCATTTT. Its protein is CASSLEDRRDQPQHF.

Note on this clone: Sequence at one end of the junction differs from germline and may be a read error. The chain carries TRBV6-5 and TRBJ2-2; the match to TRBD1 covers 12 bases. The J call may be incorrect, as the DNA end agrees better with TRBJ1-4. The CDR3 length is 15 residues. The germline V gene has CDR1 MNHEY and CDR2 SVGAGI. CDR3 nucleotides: TGTGCCAGCAGTAACTCCGGGACAGGGGGCGCAAAACTGTTTTTT. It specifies CASSNSGTGGAKLFF.

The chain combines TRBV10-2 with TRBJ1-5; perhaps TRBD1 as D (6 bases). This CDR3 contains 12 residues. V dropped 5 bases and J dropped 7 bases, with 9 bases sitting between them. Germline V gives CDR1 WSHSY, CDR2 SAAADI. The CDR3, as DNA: TGCGCCAGCAGTATAACAGGGCAGCCCCAGCATTTT. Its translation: CASSITGQPQHF.

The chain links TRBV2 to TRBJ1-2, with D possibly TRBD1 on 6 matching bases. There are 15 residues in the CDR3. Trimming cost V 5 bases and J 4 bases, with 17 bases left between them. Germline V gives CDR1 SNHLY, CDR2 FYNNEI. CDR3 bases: TGTGCCAGCAGTTTCGGACAGTTCCACGGCTATGGCTACACCTTC. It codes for CASSFGQFHGYGYTF.

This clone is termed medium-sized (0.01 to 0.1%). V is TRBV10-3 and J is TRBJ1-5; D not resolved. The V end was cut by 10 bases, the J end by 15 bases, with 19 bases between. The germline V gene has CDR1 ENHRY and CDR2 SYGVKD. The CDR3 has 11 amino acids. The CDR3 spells CANPLRPMRHF. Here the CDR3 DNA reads TGTGCCAACCCCCTGAGGCCCATGAGGCATTTT.

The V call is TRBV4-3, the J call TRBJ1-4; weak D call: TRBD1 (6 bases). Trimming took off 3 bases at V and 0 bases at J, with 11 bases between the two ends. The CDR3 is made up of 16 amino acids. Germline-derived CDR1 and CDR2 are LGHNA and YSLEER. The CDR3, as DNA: TGCGCCAGCAGCCACGTGGGACACCCAACTAATGAAAAACTGTTTTTT. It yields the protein CASSHVGHPTNEKLFF.

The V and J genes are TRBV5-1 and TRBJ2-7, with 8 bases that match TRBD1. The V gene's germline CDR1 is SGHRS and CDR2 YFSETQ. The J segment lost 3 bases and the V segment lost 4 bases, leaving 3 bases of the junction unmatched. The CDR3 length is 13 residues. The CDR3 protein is CASSPDRVYEQYF. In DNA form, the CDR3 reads TGCGCCAGCAGCCCGGACAGGGTCTACGAGCAGTACTTC.

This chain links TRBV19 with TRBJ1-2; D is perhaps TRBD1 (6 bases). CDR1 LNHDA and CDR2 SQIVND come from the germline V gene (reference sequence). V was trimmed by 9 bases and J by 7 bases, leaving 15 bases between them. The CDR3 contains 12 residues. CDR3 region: CASFLYRAGYTF. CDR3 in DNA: TGTGCCAGCTTCCTTTACAGGGCTGGCTACACCTTC.

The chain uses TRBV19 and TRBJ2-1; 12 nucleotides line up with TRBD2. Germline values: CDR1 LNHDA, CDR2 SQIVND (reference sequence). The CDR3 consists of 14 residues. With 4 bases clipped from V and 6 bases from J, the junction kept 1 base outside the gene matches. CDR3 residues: CASSTSGGGNEQFF. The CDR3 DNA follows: TGTGCCAGTAGTACTAGCGGGGGGGGCAATGAGCAGTTCTTC. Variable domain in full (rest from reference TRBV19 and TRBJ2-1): DGGITQSPKYLFRKEGQNVTLSCEQNLNHDAMYWYRQDPGQGLRLIYYSQIVNDFQKGDIAEGYSVSREKKESFPLTVTSAQKNPTAFYLCASSTSGGGNEQFFGPGTRLTVL.

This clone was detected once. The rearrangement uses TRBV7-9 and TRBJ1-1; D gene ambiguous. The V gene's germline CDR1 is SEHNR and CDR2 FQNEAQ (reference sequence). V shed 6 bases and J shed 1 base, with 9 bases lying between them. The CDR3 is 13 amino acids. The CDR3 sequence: CASSTTENTEAFF. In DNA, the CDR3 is TGTGCCAGCAGTACGACTGAGAACACTGAAGCTTTCTTT.

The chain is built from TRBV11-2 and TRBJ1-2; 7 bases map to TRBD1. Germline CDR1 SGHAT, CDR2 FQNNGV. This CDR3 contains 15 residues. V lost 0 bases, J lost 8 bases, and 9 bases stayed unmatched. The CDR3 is CASSLDRDRAGGYTF. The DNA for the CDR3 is TGTGCCAGCAGCTTAGATCGCGACAGGGCTGGCGGCTACACCTTC.

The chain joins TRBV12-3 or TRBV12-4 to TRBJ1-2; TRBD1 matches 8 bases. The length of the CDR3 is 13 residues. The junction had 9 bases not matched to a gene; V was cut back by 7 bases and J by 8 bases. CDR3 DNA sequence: TGTGCCAGCACCCGGGGGACAGGACTAGGCTACACCTTC. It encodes CASTRGTGLGYTF.

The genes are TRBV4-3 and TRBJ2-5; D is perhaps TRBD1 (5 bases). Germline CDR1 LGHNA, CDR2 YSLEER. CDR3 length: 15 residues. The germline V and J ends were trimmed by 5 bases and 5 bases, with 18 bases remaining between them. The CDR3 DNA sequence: TGCGCCAGCAGCACGCAACCAGGGATGGAGGAGACCCAGTACTTC. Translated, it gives CASSTQPGMEETQYF.

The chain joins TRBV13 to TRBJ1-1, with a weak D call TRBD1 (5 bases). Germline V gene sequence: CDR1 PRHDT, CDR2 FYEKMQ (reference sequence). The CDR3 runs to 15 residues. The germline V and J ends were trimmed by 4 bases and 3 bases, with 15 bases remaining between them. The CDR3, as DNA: TGTGCCAGCAGCTCGAGACTCAGGGAGGACACTGAAGCTTTCTTT. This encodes CASSSRLREDTEAFF.

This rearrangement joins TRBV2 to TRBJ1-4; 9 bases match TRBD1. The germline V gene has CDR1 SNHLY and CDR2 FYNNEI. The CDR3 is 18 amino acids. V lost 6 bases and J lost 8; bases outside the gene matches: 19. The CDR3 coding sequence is TGTGCCAGCAGGGAACGCGCGCATCCGGGACAGGGATCCGAAAAACTGTTTTTT. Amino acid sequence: CASRERAHPGQGSEKLFF.

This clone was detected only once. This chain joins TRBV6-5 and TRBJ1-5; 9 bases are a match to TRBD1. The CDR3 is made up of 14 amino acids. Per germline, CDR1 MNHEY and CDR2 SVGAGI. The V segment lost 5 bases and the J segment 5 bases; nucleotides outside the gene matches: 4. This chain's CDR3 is CASSPRTGDQPQHF. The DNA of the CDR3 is TGTGCCAGCAGTCCTCGGACAGGGGATCAGCCCCAGCATTTT.